This record looks at one TCR beta chain sequence and its context. The table lists this clonotype with a few counts. Its target antigen remains unknown. No base-level quality is on record; no much larger clone is a single base apart. The data were obtained in a study of blood T cells in healthy people across ages (dated by TCRdb to about 2015). Background on the whole study: In model experiments, roughly one uniquely barcoded TCR beta cDNA molecule per two T cells was captured by template switching. The study measured age-related changes in TCR beta repertoire diversity using deep sequencing normalized with unique cDNA molecular identifiers. Donors were grouped into four age groups: young (average approximately 15 years), middle-aged (39), aged (about 59) and long-lived (over 80). To avoid experimental bias, donors of different ages were spread randomly across the sequencing lanes. Two additional independent replicas of 1 million unique cDNA reads from the same blood draw were analyzed for two donors (one aged 18 to 30 and one aged 80 or older). Results the study describes overall, beyond this receptor: Estimates of total diversity based on one million sequenced T cells were regarded as lower bounds and as underestimates. Observed TCR beta diversity correlated strongly with the percentage of naive T cells measured by flow cytometry. Compared with the aged group, more naive CD4+ T cells, fewer expanded clones and increased TCR diversity were shown by the long-lived group, suggesting age selection. As age increased, observed TCR beta diversity per million T cells dropped in a roughly linear way, and a significant reduction was already evident by age 40. Conclusive comparison of naive and antigen-experienced compartments was prevented by the profiling of bulk unsorted PBMCs. Because donor CMV infection status was unknown, age-related changes in expanded clonotypes were potentially confounded.

Deletion took 1 base off V and 4 bases off J, with a span of 8 bases between the germline ends. The CDR3 contains 14 residues, cysteine and phenylalanine counted. The sequence is cut down to CDR3 DNA, 42 bases in frame from base 1. The CDR1 and CDR2 encoded by the germline V gene (reference sequence) are SGHKS and YYEKEE. Donors were a few dozen systemically healthy Caucasian individuals from Russia aged roughly 6 to 90 years. Each donor gave roughly 9.5 milliliters of peripheral blood, collected into EDTA-treated Vacutainer tubes. PBMCs were isolated by Ficoll-Paque density-gradient centrifugation, with at least 6 million obtained per sample. Total RNA was extracted from PBMCs with Trizol reagent, with at least 5.5 micrograms obtained per sample. For every donor, flow cytometry on a PBMC aliquot measured the percentage of naive CD45RAhigh/CD27high T cells. Receptors were amplified or captured by 5' RACE. Sequenced using an Illumina HiSeq 2500. A second about 7 to 12 cycle PCR used a sample-barcoded 5' primer and a J-beta primer mix. Each TCR beta cDNA molecule received a unique molecular identifier from a template-switch 5' adaptor carrying 12 random nucleotides. Each sample yielded at least 3 million CDR3-containing paired-end reads. First-strand cDNA was synthesized from all RNA with the Mint cDNA synthesis kit, primed by a TRBC-specific oligonucleotide. Following uracil-DNA glycosylase treatment, all cDNA underwent a first 18-cycle PCR with the universal primers M1SS and BC2_uni_R. Per the source publication's procedure: Each sample was normalized by randomly selecting 1 million high-quality reads, each carrying a distinct molecular identifier. Reads sharing molecular identifiers were discarded rather than binned into consensus sequences. MiTCR, set to a Q25 quality threshold and the strictest error-elimination algorithm, was used for CDR3 identification, clonotype clustering and error correction. A nonparametric unseen species model using Euler transformation provided a lower-bound estimate of total TCR beta diversity. Through fastp at Q25 and MiXCR, TCRdb rebuilt clones from the public reads, retaining in-frame beta chains. Rows with a matching CDR3 protein are joined into one entry that keeps the most common DNA and genes. These V and J calls derive from TCRdb rather than the authors' analysis. The sample has about 280,000 distinct CDR3 sequences on record, around 30% of them singletons. Roughly 28% of the sample comes from the top ten.

Sequenced input: blood. In this chain, TRBV5-5 is recombined with TRBJ1-4, with no confident D gene call. The receptor's source is a woman in her 70s in good health. The nucleotide sequence is TGTGCCAGCAGCTTGTCGGACCTTAATGAAAAACTGTTTTTT. This is translated as CASSLSDLNEKLFF.